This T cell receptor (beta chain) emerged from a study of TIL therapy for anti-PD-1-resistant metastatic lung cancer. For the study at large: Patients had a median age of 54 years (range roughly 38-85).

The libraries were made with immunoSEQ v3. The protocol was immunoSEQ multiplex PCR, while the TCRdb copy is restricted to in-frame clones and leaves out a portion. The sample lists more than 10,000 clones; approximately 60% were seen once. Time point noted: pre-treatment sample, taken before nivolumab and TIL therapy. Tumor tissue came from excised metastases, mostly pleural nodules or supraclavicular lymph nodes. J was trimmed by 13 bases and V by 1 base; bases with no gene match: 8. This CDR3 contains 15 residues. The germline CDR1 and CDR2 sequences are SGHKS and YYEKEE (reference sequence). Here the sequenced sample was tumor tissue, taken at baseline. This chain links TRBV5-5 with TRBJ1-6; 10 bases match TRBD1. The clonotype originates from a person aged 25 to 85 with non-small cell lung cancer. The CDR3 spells CASSLYGTGEVPLHF. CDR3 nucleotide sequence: TGTGCCAGCAGCTTGTATGGGACAGGGGAGGTGCCCCTCCACTTT.